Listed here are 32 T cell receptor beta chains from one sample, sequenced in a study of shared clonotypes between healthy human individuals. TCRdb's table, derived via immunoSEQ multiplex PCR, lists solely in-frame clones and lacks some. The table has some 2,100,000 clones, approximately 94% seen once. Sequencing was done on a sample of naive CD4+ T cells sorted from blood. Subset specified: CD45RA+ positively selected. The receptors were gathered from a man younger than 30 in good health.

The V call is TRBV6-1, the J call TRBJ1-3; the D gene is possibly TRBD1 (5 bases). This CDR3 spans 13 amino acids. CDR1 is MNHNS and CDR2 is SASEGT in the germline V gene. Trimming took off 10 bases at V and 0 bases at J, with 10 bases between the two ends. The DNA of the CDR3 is TGTGCCACGGGACGGATCTCTGGAAACACCATATATTTT. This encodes CATGRISGNTIYF.

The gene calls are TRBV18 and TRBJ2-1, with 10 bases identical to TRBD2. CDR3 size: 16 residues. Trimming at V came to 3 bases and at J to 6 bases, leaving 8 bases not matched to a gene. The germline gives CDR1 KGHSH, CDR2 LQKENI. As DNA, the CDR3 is TGTGCCAGCTCACCCCAGGCTAGCGGGAGTGGCAATGAGCAGTTCTTC. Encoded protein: CASSPQASGSGNEQFF.

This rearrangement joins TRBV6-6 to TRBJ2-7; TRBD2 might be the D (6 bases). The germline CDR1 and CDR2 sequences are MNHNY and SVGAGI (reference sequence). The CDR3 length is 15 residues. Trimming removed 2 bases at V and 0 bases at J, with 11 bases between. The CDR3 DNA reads TGTGCCAGCAGTTACAAAGGAGCGGGCTCCTACGAGCAGTACTTC. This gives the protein CASSYKGAGSYEQYF.

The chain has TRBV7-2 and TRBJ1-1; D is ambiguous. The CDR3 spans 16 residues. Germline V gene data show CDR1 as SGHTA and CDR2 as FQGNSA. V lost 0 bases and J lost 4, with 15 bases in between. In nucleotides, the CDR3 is TGTGCCAGCAGCTTAGCGAGGACCCAAACTGGCACTGAAGCTTTCTTT. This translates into CASSLARTQTGTEAFF.

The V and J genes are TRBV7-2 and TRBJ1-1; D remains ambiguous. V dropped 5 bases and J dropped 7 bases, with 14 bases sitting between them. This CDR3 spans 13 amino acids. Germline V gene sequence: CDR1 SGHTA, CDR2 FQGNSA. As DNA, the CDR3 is TGTGCCAGCAGCCTGTGGGTGGACGGTGAAGCTTTCTTT. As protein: CASSLWVDGEAFF.

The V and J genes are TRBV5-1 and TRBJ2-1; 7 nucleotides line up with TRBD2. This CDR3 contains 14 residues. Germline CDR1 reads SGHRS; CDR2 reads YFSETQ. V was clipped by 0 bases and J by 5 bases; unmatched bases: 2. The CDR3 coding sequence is TGCGCCAGCAGCTTGGGGGACTATGACAATGAGCAGTTCTTC. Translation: CASSLGDYDNEQFF.

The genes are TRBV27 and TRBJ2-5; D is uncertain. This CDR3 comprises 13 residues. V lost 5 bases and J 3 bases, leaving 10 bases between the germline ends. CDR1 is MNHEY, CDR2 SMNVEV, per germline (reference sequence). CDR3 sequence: CASSLTYKETQYF. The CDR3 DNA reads TGTGCCAGCAGTCTGACTTATAAAGAGACCCAGTACTTC.

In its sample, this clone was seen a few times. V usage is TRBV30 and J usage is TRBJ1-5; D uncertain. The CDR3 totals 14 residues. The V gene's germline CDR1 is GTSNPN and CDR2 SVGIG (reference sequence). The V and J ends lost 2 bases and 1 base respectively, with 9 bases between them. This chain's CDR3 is CAWSQRVSNQPQHF. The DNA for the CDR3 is TGTGCCTGGAGTCAAAGGGTGAGCAATCAGCCCCAGCATTTT.

The CDR3 protein is CASSMNPGQRYEQYF. The DNA for the CDR3 is TGTGCCAGCAGCATGAACCCGGGACAGCGCTACGAGCAGTACTTC. V and J are TRBV7-6 and TRBJ2-7; 7 bases map to TRBD1. The germline CDR1 and CDR2 sequences are SGHVS and FNYEAQ. The junction had 10 bases not matched to a gene; V was cut back by 5 bases and J by 3 bases. The length of the CDR3 is 15 residues.

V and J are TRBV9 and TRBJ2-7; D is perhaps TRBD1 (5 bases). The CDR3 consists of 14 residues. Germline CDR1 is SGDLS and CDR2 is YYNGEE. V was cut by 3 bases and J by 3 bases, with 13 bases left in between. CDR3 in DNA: TGTGCCAGCAGCGCACTTCAGGGCGACTACGAGCAGTACTTC. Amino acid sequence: CASSALQGDYEQYF.

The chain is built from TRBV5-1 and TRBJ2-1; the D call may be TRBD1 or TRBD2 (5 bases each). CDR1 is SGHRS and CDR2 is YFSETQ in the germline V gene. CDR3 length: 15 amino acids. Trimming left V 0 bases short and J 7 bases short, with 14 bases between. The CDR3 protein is CASSLATGPRNEQFF. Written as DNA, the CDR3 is TGCGCCAGCAGCTTGGCGACGGGGCCTCGTAATGAGCAGTTCTTC.

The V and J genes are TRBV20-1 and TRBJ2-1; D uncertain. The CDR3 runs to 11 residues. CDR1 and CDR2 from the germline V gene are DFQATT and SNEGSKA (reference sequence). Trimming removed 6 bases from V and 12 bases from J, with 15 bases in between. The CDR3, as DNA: TGCAGTGCCTCCACCGCCGTCGGGCAGTTCTTC. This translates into CSASTAVGQFF.

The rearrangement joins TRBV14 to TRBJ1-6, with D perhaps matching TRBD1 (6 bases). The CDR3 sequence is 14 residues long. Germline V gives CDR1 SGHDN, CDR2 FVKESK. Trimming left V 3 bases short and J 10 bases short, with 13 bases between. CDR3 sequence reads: CASSHRGQGSPLHF. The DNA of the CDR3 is TGTGCCAGCAGCCATCGGGGGCAAGGATCACCCCTCCACTTT.

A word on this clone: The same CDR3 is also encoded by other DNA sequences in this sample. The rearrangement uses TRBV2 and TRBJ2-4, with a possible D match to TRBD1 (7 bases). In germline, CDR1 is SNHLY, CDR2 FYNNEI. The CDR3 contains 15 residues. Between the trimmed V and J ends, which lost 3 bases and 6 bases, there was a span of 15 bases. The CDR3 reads CASSDEGARGNIQYF. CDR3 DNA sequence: TGTGCCAGCAGTGACGAGGGGGCGCGGGGAAACATTCAGTACTTC.

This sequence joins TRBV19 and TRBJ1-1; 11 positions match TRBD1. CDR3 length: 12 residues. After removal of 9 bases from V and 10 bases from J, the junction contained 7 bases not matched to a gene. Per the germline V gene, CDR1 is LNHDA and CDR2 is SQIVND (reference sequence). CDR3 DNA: TGTGCCAGCACGGGACAGGGGGTATTAGCTTTCTTT. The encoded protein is CASTGQGVLAFF.

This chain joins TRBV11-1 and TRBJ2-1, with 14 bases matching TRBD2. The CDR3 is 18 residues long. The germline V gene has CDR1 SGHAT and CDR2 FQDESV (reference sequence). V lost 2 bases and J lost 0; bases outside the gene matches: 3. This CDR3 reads CASSLRTSGGISYNEQFF. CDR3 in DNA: TGTGCCAGCAGCTTACGGACTAGCGGGGGGATCTCCTACAATGAGCAGTTCTTC.

As DNA, the CDR3 is TGTGCCAGTAGTACACTGGGGGCATACTCTGGAAACACCATATATTTT. This translates into CASSTLGAYSGNTIYF. This chain uses TRBV19 with TRBJ1-3; a possible D gene is TRBD1 (6 bases). V gave up 4 bases and J gave up 0 bases, with 13 bases separating them. The CDR3 extends over 16 amino acids. Germline CDR1 and CDR2: LNHDA and SQIVND (reference sequence).

CDR3 DNA: TGCGCCAGCAGCCTTCGGGGGGCACAAGAGACCCAGTACTTC. Translating it yields CASSLRGAQETQYF. The V gene is TRBV4-1, the J gene TRBJ2-5, with D perhaps matching TRBD2 (7 bases). Per germline, CDR1 MGHRA and CDR2 YSYEKL. This CDR3 region has 14 residues. V shed 4 bases and J shed 2 bases, with 11 bases lying between them.

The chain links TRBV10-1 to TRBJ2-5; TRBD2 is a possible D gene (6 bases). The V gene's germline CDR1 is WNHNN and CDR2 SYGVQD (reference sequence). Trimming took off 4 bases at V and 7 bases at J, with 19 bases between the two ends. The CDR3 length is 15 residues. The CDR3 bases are TGCGCCAGCAGTGCCGGCGGGACGGCTCTCGGGACCCAGTACTTC. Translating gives CASSAGGTALGTQYF.

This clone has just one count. The CDR3 DNA reads as TGTGCCATCAGGTGGGACTCAATCGTCGGGGAGCTGTTTTTT. Translation: CAIRWDSIVGELFF. V usage is TRBV10-3 and J usage is TRBJ2-2; weak D call: TRBD2 (6 bases). The CDR3 extends over 14 amino acids. Germline CDR1 is ENHRY and CDR2 is SYGVKD. Trimming removed 6 bases at V and 7 bases at J, with 15 bases between.

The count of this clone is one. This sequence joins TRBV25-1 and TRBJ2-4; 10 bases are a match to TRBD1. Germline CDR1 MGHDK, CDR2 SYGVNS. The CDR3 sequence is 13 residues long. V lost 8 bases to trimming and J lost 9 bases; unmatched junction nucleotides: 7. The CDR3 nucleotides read TGTGCCAGCCGGGACAGGGGTTTTGGCATTCAGTACTTC. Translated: CASRDRGFGIQYF.

DNA of the CDR3: TGCGCCAGCAGCTCGGGCCCAGGGAATCAGCCCCAGCATTTT. Translating it yields CASSSGPGNQPQHF. The genes are TRBV5-1 and TRBJ1-5; D is possibly TRBD1 (5 bases). The CDR3 is 14 residues long. CDR1 and CDR2 from the germline V gene are SGHRS and YFSETQ. V dropped 3 bases and J dropped 4 bases, with 11 bases sitting between them.

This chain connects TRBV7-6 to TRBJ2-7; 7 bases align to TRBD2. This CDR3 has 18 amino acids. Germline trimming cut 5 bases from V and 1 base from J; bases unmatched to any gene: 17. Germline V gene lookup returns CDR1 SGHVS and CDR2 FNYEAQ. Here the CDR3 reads CASSLASSGRSASYEQYF. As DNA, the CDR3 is TGTGCCAGCAGCCTGGCATCTAGCGGCCGCTCCGCTTCCTACGAGCAGTACTTC.

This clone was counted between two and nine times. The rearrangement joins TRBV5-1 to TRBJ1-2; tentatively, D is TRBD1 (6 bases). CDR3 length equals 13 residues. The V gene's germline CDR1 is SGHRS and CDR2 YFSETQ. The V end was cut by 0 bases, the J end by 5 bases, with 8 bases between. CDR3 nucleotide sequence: TGCGCCAGCAGCTTGGACAGGGAATATGGCTACACCTTC. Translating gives CASSLDREYGYTF.

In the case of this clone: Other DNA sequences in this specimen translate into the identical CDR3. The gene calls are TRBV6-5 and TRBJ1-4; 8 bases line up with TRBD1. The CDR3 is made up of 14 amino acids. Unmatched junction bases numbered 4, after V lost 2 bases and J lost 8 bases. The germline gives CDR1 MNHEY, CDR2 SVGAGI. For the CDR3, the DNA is TGTGCCAGCAGTTACGGACAGGGAGGGGAAAAACTGTTTTTT. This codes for CASSYGQGGEKLFF.

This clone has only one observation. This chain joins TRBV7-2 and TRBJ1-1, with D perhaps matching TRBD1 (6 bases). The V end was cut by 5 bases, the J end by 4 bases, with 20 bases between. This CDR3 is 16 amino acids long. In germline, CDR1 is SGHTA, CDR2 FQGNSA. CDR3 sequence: CASSTRRGGAGTEAFF. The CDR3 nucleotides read TGTGCCAGCAGCACAAGAAGGGGGGGCGCGGGCACTGAAGCTTTCTTT.

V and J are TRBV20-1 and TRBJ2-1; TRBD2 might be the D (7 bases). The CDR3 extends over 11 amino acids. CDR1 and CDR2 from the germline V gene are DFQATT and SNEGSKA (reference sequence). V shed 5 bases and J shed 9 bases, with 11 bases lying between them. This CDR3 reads CSAGAGAEQFF. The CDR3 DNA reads TGCAGTGCTGGGGCGGGGGCTGAGCAGTTCTTC.

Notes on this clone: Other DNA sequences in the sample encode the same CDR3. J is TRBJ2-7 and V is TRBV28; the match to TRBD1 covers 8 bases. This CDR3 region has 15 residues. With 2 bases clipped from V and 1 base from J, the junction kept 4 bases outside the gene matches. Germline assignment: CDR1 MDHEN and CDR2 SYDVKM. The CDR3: CASSLGGQGSYEQYF. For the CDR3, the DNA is TGTGCCAGCAGTTTAGGCGGACAGGGTTCCTACGAGCAGTACTTC. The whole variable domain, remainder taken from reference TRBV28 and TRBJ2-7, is DVKVTQSSRYLVKRTGEKVFLECVQDMDHENMFWYRQDPGLGLRLIYFSYDVKMKEKGDIPEGYSVSREKKERFSLILESASTNQTSMYLCASSLGGQGSYEQYFGPGTRLTVT.

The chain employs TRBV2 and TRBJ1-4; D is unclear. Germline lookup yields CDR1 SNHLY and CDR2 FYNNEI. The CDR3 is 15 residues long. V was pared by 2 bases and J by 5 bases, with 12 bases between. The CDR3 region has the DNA TGTGCCAGCAGTGAATCGGGGTCAGGCAATGAAAAACTGTTTTTT. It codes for CASSESGSGNEKLFF.

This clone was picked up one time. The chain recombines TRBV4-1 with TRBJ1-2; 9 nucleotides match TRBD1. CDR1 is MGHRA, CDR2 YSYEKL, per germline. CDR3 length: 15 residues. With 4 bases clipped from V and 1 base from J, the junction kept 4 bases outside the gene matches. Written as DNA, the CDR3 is TGCGCCAGCAGCCCCTGGGACAGGGATAACTATGGCTACACCTTC. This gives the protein CASSPWDRDNYGYTF.

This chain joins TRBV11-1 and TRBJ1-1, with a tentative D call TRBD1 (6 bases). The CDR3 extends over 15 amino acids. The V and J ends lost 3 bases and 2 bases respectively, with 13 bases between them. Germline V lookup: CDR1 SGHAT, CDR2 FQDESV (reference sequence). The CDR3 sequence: CASSFRGRGNTEAFF. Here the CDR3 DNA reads TGTGCCAGCAGCTTTAGGGGCAGGGGCAACACTGAAGCTTTCTTT.

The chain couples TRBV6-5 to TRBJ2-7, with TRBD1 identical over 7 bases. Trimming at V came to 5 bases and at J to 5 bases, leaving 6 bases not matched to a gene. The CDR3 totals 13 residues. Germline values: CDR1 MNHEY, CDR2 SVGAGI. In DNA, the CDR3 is TGTGCCAGCAGTCGACAGGGTGGGGACGAGCAGTACTTC. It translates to CASSRQGGDEQYF.